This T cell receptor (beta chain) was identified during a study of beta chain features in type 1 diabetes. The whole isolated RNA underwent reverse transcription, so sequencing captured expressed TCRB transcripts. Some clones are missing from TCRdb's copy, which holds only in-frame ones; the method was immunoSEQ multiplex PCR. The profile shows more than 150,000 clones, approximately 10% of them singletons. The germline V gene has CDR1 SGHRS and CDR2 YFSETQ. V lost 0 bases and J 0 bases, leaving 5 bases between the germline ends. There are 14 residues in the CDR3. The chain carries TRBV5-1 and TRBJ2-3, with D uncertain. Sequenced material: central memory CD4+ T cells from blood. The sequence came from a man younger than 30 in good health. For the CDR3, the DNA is TGCGCCAGCAGCTTGGGTCGCAGCACAGATACGCAGTATTTT. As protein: CASSLGRSTDTQYF.